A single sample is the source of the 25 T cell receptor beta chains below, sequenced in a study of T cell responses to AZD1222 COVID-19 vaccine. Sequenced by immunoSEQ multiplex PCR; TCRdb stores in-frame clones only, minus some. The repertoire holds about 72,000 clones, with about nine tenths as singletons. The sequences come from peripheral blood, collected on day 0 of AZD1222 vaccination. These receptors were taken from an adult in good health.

The CDR3 nucleotides are TGTGCCAGTAGCCCAGGAATCAATTCACCCCTCCACTTT. It is translated as CASSPGINSPLHF. The V call is TRBV19, the J call TRBJ1-6, with unresolved D. Germline assignment: CDR1 LNHDA and CDR2 SQIVND (reference sequence). This CDR3 region has 13 residues. V lost 6 bases and J 7 bases, leaving 10 bases between the germline ends.

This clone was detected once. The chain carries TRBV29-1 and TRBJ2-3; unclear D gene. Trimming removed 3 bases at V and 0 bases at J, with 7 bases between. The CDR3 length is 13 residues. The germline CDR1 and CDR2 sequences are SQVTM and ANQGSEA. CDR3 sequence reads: CSVERTSTDTQYF. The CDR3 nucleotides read TGCAGCGTTGAGCGCACTAGCACAGATACGCAGTATTTT.

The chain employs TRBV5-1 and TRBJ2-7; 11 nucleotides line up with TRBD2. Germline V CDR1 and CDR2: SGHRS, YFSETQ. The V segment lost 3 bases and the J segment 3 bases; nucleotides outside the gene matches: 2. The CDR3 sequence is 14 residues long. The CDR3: CASSYGLAGYEQYF. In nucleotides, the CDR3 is TGCGCCAGCAGCTATGGACTAGCGGGCTACGAGCAGTACTTC.

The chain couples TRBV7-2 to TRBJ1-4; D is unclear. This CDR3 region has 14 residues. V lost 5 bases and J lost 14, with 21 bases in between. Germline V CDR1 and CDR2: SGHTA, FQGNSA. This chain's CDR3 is CASSPDPLQFRLFF. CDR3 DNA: TGTGCCAGCAGCCCCGACCCTCTTCAGTTTCGGCTGTTTTTT.

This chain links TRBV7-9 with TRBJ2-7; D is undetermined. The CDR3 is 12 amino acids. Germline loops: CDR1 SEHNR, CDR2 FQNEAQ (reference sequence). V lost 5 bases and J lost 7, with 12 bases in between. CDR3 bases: TGTGCCAGCAGCCGGACCAATAGTGAGCAGTACTTC. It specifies CASSRTNSEQYF.

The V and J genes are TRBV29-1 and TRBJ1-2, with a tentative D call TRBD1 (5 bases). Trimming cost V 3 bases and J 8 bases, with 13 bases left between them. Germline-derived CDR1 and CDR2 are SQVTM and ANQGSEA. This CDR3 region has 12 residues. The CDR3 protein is CSVDSGMGGYTF. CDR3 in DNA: TGCAGCGTTGATTCAGGGATGGGCGGCTACACCTTC.

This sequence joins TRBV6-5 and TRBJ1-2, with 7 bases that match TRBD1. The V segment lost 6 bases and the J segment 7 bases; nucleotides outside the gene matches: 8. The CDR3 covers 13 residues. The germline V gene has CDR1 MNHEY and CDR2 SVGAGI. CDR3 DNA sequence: TGTGCCAGCAGGGGGGAACAGGGGACTGGCTACACCTTC. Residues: CASRGEQGTGYTF.

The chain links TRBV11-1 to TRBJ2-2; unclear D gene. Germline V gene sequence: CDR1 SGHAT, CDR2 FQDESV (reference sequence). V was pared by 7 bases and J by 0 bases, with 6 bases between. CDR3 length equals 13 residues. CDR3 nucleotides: TGTGCCAGCATGGACGCGAACACCGGGGAGCTGTTTTTT. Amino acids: CASMDANTGELFF.

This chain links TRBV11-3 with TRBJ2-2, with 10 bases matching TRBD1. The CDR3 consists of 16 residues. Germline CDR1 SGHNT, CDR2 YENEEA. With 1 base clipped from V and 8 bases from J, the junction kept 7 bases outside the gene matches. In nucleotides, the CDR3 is TGTGCCAGCAGCTTAGGTCGACAGGGGGCTTCTGGGGAGCTGTTTTTT. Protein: CASSLGRQGASGELFF.

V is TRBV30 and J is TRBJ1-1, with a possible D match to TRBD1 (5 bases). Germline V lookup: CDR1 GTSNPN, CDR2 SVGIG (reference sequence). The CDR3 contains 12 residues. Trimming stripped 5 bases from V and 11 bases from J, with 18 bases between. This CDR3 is CAWAGVQGTAFF. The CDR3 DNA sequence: TGTGCCTGGGCGGGGGTGCAGGGAACGGCTTTCTTT.

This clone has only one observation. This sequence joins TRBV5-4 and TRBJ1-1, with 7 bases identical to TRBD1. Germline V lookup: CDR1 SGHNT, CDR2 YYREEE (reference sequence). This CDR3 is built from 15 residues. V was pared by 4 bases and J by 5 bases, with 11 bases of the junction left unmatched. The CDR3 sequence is CASSDSTQGWTEAFF. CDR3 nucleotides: TGTGCCAGCAGCGACTCTACACAGGGGTGGACTGAAGCTTTCTTT.

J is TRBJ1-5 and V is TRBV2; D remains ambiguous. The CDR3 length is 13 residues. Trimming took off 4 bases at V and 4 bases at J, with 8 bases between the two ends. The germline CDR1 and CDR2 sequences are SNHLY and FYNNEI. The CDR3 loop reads CASSGRHNQPQHF. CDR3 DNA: TGTGCCAGCAGTGGCAGGCATAATCAGCCCCAGCATTTT.

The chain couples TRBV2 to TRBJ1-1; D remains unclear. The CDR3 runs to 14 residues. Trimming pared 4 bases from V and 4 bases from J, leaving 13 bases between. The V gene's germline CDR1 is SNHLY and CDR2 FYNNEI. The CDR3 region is CASSGGGFGTEAFF. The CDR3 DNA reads TGTGCCAGCAGTGGGGGAGGTTTCGGCACTGAAGCTTTCTTT.

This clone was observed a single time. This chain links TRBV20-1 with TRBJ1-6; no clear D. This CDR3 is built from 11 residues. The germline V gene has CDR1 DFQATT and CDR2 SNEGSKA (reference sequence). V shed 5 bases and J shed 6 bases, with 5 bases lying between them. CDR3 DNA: TGCAGTGCTTCATCTAATTCACCCCTCCACTTT. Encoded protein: CSASSNSPLHF.

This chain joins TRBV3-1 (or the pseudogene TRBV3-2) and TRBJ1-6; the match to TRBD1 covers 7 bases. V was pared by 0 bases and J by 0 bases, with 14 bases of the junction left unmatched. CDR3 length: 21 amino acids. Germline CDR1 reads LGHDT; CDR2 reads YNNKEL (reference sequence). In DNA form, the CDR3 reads TGTGCCAGCAGCCAAGATTGGGTCAGGGGGTTTTTCGACTCCTATAATTCACCCCTCCACTTT. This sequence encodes CASSQDWVRGFFDSYNSPLHF.

The CDR3 loop reads CASSQERQRGQPQHF. CDR3 nucleotides: TGTGCCAGCAGCCAAGAAAGGCAGAGGGGCCAGCCCCAGCATTTT. The chain combines TRBV14 with TRBJ1-5; TRBD1 might be the D (5 bases). This CDR3 is built from 15 residues. Germline-derived CDR1 and CDR2 are SGHDN and FVKESK. V gave up 0 bases and J gave up 7 bases, with 13 bases separating them.

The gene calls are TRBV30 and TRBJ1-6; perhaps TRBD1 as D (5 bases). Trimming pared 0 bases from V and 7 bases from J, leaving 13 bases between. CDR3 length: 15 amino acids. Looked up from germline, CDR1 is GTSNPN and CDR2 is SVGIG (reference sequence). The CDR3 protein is CAWSVGGEGNSPLHF. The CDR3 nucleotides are TGTGCCTGGAGTGTCGGAGGGGAGGGAAATTCACCCCTCCACTTT. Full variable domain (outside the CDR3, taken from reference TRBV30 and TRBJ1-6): SQTIHQWPATLVQPVGSPLSLECTVEGTSNPNLYWYRQAAGRGLQLLFYSVGIGQISSEVPQNLSASRPQDRQFILSSKKLLLSDSGFYLCAWSVGGEGNSPLHFGNGTRLTVT.

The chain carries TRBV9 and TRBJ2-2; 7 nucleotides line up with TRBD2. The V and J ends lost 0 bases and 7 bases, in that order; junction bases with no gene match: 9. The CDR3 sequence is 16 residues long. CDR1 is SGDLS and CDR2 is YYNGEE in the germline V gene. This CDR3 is CASSVAAGIRGGELFF. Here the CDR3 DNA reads TGTGCCAGCAGCGTAGCAGCGGGGATTAGGGGCGGGGAGCTGTTTTTT. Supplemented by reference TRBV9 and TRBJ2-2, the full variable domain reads DSGVTQTPKHLITATGQRVTLRCSPRSGDLSVYWYQQSLDQGLQFLIQYYNGEERAKGNILERFSAQQFPDLHSELNLSSLELGDSALYFCASSVAAGIRGGELFFGEGSRLTVL.

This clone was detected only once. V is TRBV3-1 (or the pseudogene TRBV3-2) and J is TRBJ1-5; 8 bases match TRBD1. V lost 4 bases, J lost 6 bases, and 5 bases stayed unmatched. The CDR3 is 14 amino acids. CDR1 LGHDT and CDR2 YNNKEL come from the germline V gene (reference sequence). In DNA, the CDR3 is TGTGCCAGCAGCCTAGGCGGACAGGGTCAGCCCCAGCATTTT. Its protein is CASSLGGQGQPQHF.

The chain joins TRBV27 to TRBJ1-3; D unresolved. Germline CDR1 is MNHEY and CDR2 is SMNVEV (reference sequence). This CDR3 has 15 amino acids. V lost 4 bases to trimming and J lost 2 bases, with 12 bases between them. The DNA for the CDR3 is TGTGCCAGCAGTTCATCCAAGATTCCTGGAAACACCATATATTTT. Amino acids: CASSSSKIPGNTIYF.

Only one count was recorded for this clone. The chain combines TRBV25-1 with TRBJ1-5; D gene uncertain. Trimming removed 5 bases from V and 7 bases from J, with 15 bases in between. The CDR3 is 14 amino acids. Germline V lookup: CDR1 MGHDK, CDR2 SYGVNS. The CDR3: CASSCALCTQPQHF. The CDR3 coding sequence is TGTGCCAGCAGTTGTGCCTTATGCACCCAGCCCCAGCATTTT.

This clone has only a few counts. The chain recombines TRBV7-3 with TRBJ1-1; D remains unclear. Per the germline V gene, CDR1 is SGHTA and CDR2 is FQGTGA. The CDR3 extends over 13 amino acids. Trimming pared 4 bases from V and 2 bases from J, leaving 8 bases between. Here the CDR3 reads CASSSQSNTEAFF. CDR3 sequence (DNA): TGTGCCAGCAGCTCACAGTCAAACACTGAAGCTTTCTTT.

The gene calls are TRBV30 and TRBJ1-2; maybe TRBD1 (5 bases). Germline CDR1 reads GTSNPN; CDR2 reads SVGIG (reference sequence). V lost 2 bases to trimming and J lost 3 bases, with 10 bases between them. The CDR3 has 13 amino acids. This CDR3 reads CAWSLGRDYGYTF. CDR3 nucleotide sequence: TGTGCCTGGAGTTTGGGACGGGACTATGGCTACACCTTC.

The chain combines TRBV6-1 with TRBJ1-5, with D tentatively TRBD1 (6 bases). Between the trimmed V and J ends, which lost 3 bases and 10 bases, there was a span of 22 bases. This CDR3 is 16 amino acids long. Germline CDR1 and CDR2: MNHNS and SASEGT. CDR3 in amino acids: CASSDAGALGSKPQHF. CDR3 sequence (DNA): TGTGCCAGCAGTGACGCGGGGGCCTTGGGTTCGAAACCCCAGCATTTT.

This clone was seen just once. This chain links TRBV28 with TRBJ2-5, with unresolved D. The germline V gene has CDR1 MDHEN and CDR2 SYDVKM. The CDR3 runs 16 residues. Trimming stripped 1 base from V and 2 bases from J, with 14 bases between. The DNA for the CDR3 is TGTGCCAGCAGTTTATCCTCATGGATCCTTCAAGAGACCCAGTACTTC. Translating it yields CASSLSSWILQETQYF.